These T cell receptor beta chains were read from a single sample in a study of a mutant IDH1 vaccine in newly diagnosed glioma. Their recognized antigens are unknown. The table came from immunoSEQ multiplex PCR; TCRdb's copy has only in-frame clones and leaves some out. The table lists around 40,000 clones, roughly 84% of them singletons. Sequenced material: PBMCs, taken from a glioma patient whose treatment included an IDH1 peptide vaccine. These receptors were obtained from a man aged 35 to 55 with glioma. Both conserved end residues are part of each CDR3. The order of the fields is CDR3 DNA, CDR3 protein, CDR3 length, V gene, D gene, J gene, clone size. D genes are given only for firm matches. Clone sizes are given selectively: once, few, many, or a class where the clone is expanded.

CDR3nt: TGTGCCAGCAGTCAGACAGGGGGGAACACTGAAGCTTTCTTT
CDR3aa: CASSQTGGNTEAFF
len: 14
v_gene: TRBV28
d_gene: TRBD1
j_gene: TRBJ1-1
abundance: NA

CDR3nt: TGTGCCAGCAGCTCCGGCGATTTATTGAGGCAGCCCCAGCATTTT
CDR3aa: CASSSGDLLRQPQHF
len: 15
v_gene: TRBV5-5
d_gene: NA
j_gene: TRBJ1-5
abundance: NA

CDR3nt: TGCGCCAGCAGCGTCAAAGGCACAGATACGCAGTATTTT
CDR3aa: CASSVKGTDTQYF
len: 13
v_gene: TRBV5-1
d_gene: NA
j_gene: TRBJ2-3
abundance: few

CDR3nt: TGTGCCAGCGGAGGGAGAGCCGGGGAGCTGTTTTTT
CDR3aa: CASGGRAGELFF
len: 12
v_gene: TRBV27
d_gene: NA
j_gene: TRBJ2-2
abundance: NA

CDR3nt: TGTGCCAGCAGCCCGAACGGACAGGGGTTAGGCGGCTACACCTTC
CDR3aa: CASSPNGQGLGGYTF
len: 15
v_gene: TRBV28
d_gene: TRBD1
j_gene: TRBJ1-2
abundance: few

CDR3nt: TGTGCCAGCATGGGGGGGACTAGAACTCCTAATGAGCAGTTCTTC
CDR3aa: CASMGGTRTPNEQFF
len: 15
v_gene: TRBV6-5
d_gene: TRBD2
j_gene: TRBJ2-1
abundance: once

CDR3nt: TGCGCCAGCAGCATACCGACTTTCGGTTCCTACGAGCAGTACTTC
CDR3aa: CASSIPTFGSYEQYF
len: 15
v_gene: TRBV5-1
d_gene: NA
j_gene: TRBJ2-7
abundance: NA

CDR3nt: TGTGCCAGTAGTCAAGGGGCGGGCGAGCAGTACTTC
CDR3aa: CASSQGAGEQYF
len: 12
v_gene: TRBV19
d_gene: NA
j_gene: TRBJ2-7
abundance: NA

CDR3nt: TGCGCCAGCAGATCTCGCTCCAGCTCCTACAATGAGCAGTTCTTC
CDR3aa: CASRSRSSSYNEQFF
len: 15
v_gene: TRBV5-1
d_gene: NA
j_gene: TRBJ2-1
abundance: NA

CDR3nt: TGTGCCAGCTCACCACGAGGGGAGGAGACCCAGTACTTC
CDR3aa: CASSPRGEETQYF
len: 13
v_gene: TRBV18
d_gene: NA
j_gene: TRBJ2-5
abundance: NA

CDR3nt: TGCGCCAGCAGCCTAGGGACCCAAGAGACCCAGTACTTC
CDR3aa: CASSLGTQETQYF
len: 13
v_gene: TRBV5-1
d_gene: NA
j_gene: TRBJ2-5
abundance: NA

CDR3nt: TGTGCCAGCAGCGAGGACCGCTACGAGCAGTACTTC
CDR3aa: CASSEDRYEQYF
len: 12
v_gene: TRBV7-8
d_gene: NA
j_gene: TRBJ2-7
abundance: NA